This record concerns one T cell receptor (beta chain) sequence. This sample stems from a study of blood T cell repertoires in COVID-19. Clones were sequenced by immunoSEQ multiplex PCR, and TCRdb holds only the in-frame ones, with some missing. The sample records 150,000 or so clones, around nine tenths being singletons. Trimming pared 1 base from V and 6 bases from J, leaving 16 bases between. Germline-derived CDR1 and CDR2 are SEHNR and FQNEAQ (reference sequence). The CDR3 has 17 residues. The chain couples TRBV7-9 to TRBJ1-6, with D maybe TRBD1 (6 bases). The receptor was isolated from a human donor in a cohort sampled during active COVID-19. Sequenced input: peripheral blood. For the CDR3, the DNA is TGTGCCAGCAGCTTAGGGGGCCGGACAGATTTTAATTCACCCCTCCACTTT. Amino acids: CASSLGGRTDFNSPLHF.